This T cell receptor (beta chain) was obtained from a study of blood T cell repertoires in COVID-19. Study in general: Sources were T cells, B-cell-depleted T cells, or PBMCs; the material itself was cDNA or gDNA.

This table comes from immunoSEQ multiplex PCR, and its TCRdb copy is limited to in-frame clones, with some not included. Here the sample spans about 50,000 clones, approximately 83% being singletons. Trimming took 1 base from V and 8 from J; bases not matched to a gene: 7. CDR1 is LGHDT and CDR2 is YNNKEL in the germline V gene (reference sequence). This CDR3 has 14 amino acids. The V and J genes are TRBV3-1 (or the pseudogene TRBV3-2) and TRBJ1-2; 7 nucleotides line up with TRBD1. The specimen was peripheral blood. The sequence came from a human donor in a cohort sampled during active COVID-19. CDR3 bases: TGTGCCAGCAGCCAAGGGGGACAGTATCCAGGCTACACCTTC. Its translation: CASSQGGQYPGYTF.